A selection of T cell receptor beta chains follows, all from one sample in a study of blood T cell repertoires in COVID-19. The repertoire was sequenced with immunoSEQ multiplex PCR; TCRdb's copy has only in-frame clones and lacks some. The sample consists of fewer than 250,000 clones, about 89% of them appearing once. The sequencing sample was made of peripheral blood. The receptors derive from a woman aged 60-70 years who had recovered from COVID-19. Both conserved end residues are part of each CDR3. The D gene is left open where the match is weak. Clone size is shown for a subset of rows, as once, few, many or a class of expanded clone.

clone_size	cdr3_length	v_call	d_call	j_call	cdr3_aa	cdr3_nt
-	16	TRBV5-1	-	TRBJ1-2	CASSFSPSDTNYGYTF	TGCGCCAGCAGCTTCTCACCCTCGGACACCAACTATGGCTACACCTTC
once	14	TRBV3-1/TRBV3-2	-	TRBJ2-2	CASSRVVGPGELFF	TGTGCCAGCAGCCGAGTAGTGGGCCCCGGGGAGCTGTTTTTT
-	17	TRBV5-4	-	TRBJ2-4	CASSSQGEAGVLYIQYF	TGTGCCAGCAGCTCCCAGGGGGAAGCGGGAGTTTTGTACATTCAGTACTTC
-	12	TRBV28	-	TRBJ1-2	CASRHRNYGYTF	TGTGCCAGCAGGCACAGAAACTATGGCTACACCTTC
-	13	TRBV24-1	TRBD1	TRBJ1-2	CATSPGDRAGYTF	TGTGCCACCAGTCCCGGGGACAGGGCTGGCTACACCTTC
few	15	TRBV5-4	-	TRBJ1-6	CASSLSGMGNSPLHF	TGTGCCAGCAGCTTGTCGGGGATGGGGAATTCACCCCTCCACTTT
-	15	TRBV6-5	TRBD1	TRBJ1-2	CASRATGADFYGYTF	TGTGCCAGCAGAGCCACAGGGGCCGACTTCTATGGCTACACCTTC
-	13	TRBV10-3	TRBD2	TRBJ2-3	CAISDGGVDTQYF	TGTGCCATCAGTGATGGGGGGGTAGATACGCAGTATTTT
-	13	TRBV7-2	TRBD1	TRBJ2-5	CASSSQTGGEWYF	TGTGCCAGCAGCTCCCAGACAGGGGGCGAATGGTACTTC
once	14	TRBV18	-	TRBJ1-1	CASSSVRQGTEAFF	TGTGCCAGCTCTTCAGTTCGTCAGGGCACTGAAGCTTTCTTT
-	14	TRBV18	TRBD1	TRBJ2-2	CASIQDRGGGELFF	TGTGCCAGCATTCAAGACAGGGGCGGCGGGGAGCTGTTTTTT
once	14	TRBV2	-	TRBJ1-2	CASSEHSRNYGYTF	TGTGCCAGCAGTGAACACAGTCGCAACTATGGCTACACCTTC
few	13	TRBV7-6	-	TRBJ1-6	CASSWTQNSPLHF	TGTGCCAGCAGCTGGACACAAAATTCACCCCTCCACTTT
-	15	TRBV19	-	TRBJ1-2	CASIHPDRPRAGYTF	TGTGCCAGTATCCACCCAGACAGACCCCGGGCTGGCTACACCTTC
-	14	TRBV15	TRBD1	TRBJ1-1	CATSGGQRDTEAFF	TGTGCCACCAGCGGGGGACAGAGGGACACTGAAGCTTTCTTT
-	13	TRBV28	-	TRBJ2-3	CASATGNTDTQYF	TGTGCCAGCGCCACAGGGAATACAGATACGCAGTATTTT
-	18	TRBV11-2	TRBD1	TRBJ1-2	CASSPFRTGGVWSYGYTF	TGTGCCAGCAGCCCCTTCCGGACAGGGGGCGTCTGGAGCTATGGCTACACCTTC
-	15	TRBV11-2	-	TRBJ2-4	CASSLRAGAGNIQYF	TGTGCCAGCAGCTTAAGGGCGGGCGCCGGAAACATTCAGTACTTC
once	14	TRBV10-3	TRBD1	TRBJ2-7	CAIGETGVTYEQYF	TGTGCCATCGGGGAGACAGGGGTGACCTACGAGCAGTACTTC
-	15	TRBV7-2	TRBD1	TRBJ1-2	CASRPPTGANYGYTF	TGTGCCAGCAGACCTCCGACAGGGGCGAACTATGGCTACACCTTC
-	13	TRBV5-5	-	TRBJ1-6	CASSSPDNSPLHF	TGTGCCAGCAGCTCCCCTGATAATTCACCCCTCCACTTT
-	14	TRBV7-6	TRBD1	TRBJ2-7	CASRAGTGNREQYF	TGTGCCAGCAGAGCCGGGACAGGGAATCGGGAGCAGTACTTC
-	15	TRBV14	-	TRBJ1-1	CASSQDEGRNTEAFF	TGTGCCAGCAGCCAAGATGAGGGAAGAAACACTGAAGCTTTCTTT
-	15	TRBV6-5	TRBD1	TRBJ2-2	CASSSTGVNTGELFF	TGTGCCAGCAGTTCGACAGGGGTGAACACCGGGGAGCTGTTTTTT
-	15	TRBV5-1	TRBD2	TRBJ2-3	CASSLGGTTTDTQYF	TGCGCCAGCAGCTTGGGAGGGACTACCACAGATACGCAGTATTTT
-	16	TRBV7-3	-	TRBJ2-1	CASSLMWTSAYNEQFF	TGTGCCAGCAGCTTAATGTGGACATCGGCCTACAATGAGCAGTTCTTC
-	16	TRBV4-3	-	TRBJ1-2	CASSQERTGSVYGYTF	TGCGCCAGCAGCCAAGAGCGTACGGGTTCGGTCTATGGCTACACCTTC
-	16	TRBV28	-	TRBJ2-7	CASSLWSGTSPEEQYF	TGTGCCAGCAGTTTATGGAGCGGTACCTCACCGGAGGAGCAGTACTTC
few	14	TRBV5-4	-	TRBJ1-4	CASTTQGTDEKLFF	TGTGCCAGCACCACACAGGGCACAGATGAAAAACTGTTTTTT
-	14	TRBV18	-	TRBJ1-2	CASSPPAIDYGYTF	TGTGCCAGCTCACCACCTGCTATAGACTATGGCTACACCTTC
-	16	TRBV6-5	-	TRBJ2-5	CASSYSGGRGQETQYF	TGTGCCAGCAGTTACTCAGGGGGTAGGGGCCAAGAGACCCAGTACTTC
-	17	TRBV28	TRBD2	TRBJ2-7	CASSLLAGGLTPYEQYF	TGTGCCAGCAGTTTATTAGCGGGGGGCCTAACCCCCTACGAGCAGTACTTC
once	13	TRBV20-1	TRBD1	TRBJ1-2	CSASRQGTMGYTF	TGCAGTGCTAGTAGACAGGGAACTATGGGCTACACCTTC
-	14	TRBV7-9	TRBD2	TRBJ2-7	CASGRLAGTYEQYF	TGTGCCAGCGGGAGACTAGCGGGAACCTACGAGCAGTACTTC
-	13	TRBV9	TRBD2	TRBJ2-5	CASSFSGGETQYF	TGTGCCAGCAGCTTCAGCGGGGGGGAGACCCAGTACTTC
-	15	TRBV5-6	TRBD1	TRBJ2-5	CASSLPGQGQETQYF	TGTGCCAGCAGCTTGCCGGGACAGGGACAAGAGACCCAGTACTTC